Presented here are 29 T cell receptor beta chains from one specimen sequenced in a study of Graves' ophthalmopathy and Graves' hyperthyroidism. Using RNA transcripts, the TCR beta CDR3 regions were amplified. First-round RT-PCR used HTBI primers; second-round multiplex PCR followed. TCRdb redid the calling of the multiplex PCR reads with MiXCR, one entry per CDR3 protein. The sample has 1 million to 1.3 million distinct CDR3 sequences, 36% seen once. Input material: peripheral blood or thyroid tissue (not recorded which). The receptor set was obtained from an adult man with Graves' hyperthyroidism.

The CDR3, as DNA: TGTGCCAGCAGCTTAGGCGGGACAGGGGGCGCAGATACGCAGTATTTT. Translation gives CASSLGGTGGADTQYF. The J gene is TRBJ2-3, the V gene TRBV7-2; TRBD1 agrees at 12 bases. Trimming cost V 1 base and J 4 bases; bases outside gene matches: 3. The CDR3 extends over 16 amino acids. The germline V gene has CDR1 SGHTA and CDR2 FQGNSA.

This clonotype has just a few counts. The rearrangement links TRBV6-5 to TRBJ2-5; D remains unclear. This CDR3 is built from 17 residues. The germline gives CDR1 MNHEY, CDR2 SVGAGI. V dropped 2 bases and J dropped 5 bases, with 21 bases sitting between them. The CDR3: CASSYGGRSSVRETQYF. CDR3 DNA sequence: TGTGCCAGCAGTTACGGTGGCAGGTCAAGTGTTCGGGAGACCCAGTACTTC.

Remarks on this clonotype: A much larger clone sits a single nucleotide away, making a read error possible. V usage is TRBV20-1 and J usage is TRBJ2-5, with unresolved D. This CDR3 has 11 residues. Germline CDR1 DFQATT, CDR2 SNEGSKA (reference sequence). This CDR3 is CSVRAQETQYF. The CDR3 bases are TGCAGTGTTAGAGCGCAGGAGACCCAGTACTTC.

V usage is TRBV6-2 or TRBV6-3 and J usage is TRBJ1-1; D is unresolved. The CDR3 sequence is 16 residues long. Germline lookup yields CDR1 MNHEY and CDR2 SVGEGT. Deletions cut 0 bases from V and 1 base from J, with 12 bases between. Here the CDR3 DNA reads TGTGCCAGCAGTTACTCCCTGGGTGATGGGAACACTGAAGCTTTCTTT. Amino acids: CASSYSLGDGNTEAFF.

Ten or more counts support this clonotype. The chain couples TRBV29-1 to TRBJ2-7; D assignment may be TRBD1 or TRBD2 (5 bases each). V shed 0 bases and J shed 2 bases, with 8 bases lying between them. The CDR3 extends over 13 amino acids. In germline, CDR1 is SQVTM, CDR2 ANQGSEA. The DNA for the CDR3 is TGCAGCGTTGAAGACGGGACCACCTACGAGCAGTACTTC. This sequence encodes CSVEDGTTYEQYF.

The rearrangement uses TRBV19 and TRBJ2-2, with D perhaps TRBD1 (6 bases). Trimming pared 4 bases from V and 6 bases from J, leaving 15 bases between. There are 15 residues in the CDR3. Germline V gives CDR1 LNHDA, CDR2 SQIVND (reference sequence). CDR3 nucleotide sequence: TGTGCCAGTAGTACGACCCAGGGGTTGGCCGGGGAGCTGTTTTTT. It specifies CASSTTQGLAGELFF.

Note on this clonotype: A much bigger clone sits one base away, suggesting this may be a read error. The CDR3 bases are TGTGCCAGCAAAACAGGGTCTGGTACTGAAGCTTTCTTT. The encoded protein is CASKTGSGTEAFF. The chain uses TRBV10-3 and TRBJ1-1, with D perhaps matching TRBD1 (6 bases). This CDR3 region has 13 residues. Trimming cost V 10 bases and J 5 bases, with 17 bases left between them. Germline loops: CDR1 ENHRY, CDR2 SYGVKD.

The chain carries TRBV6-5 and TRBJ1-1; D gene uncertain. The germline V gene encodes CDR1 MNHEY and CDR2 SVGAGI. The CDR3 runs 11 residues. Trimming shortened V by 4 bases and J by 11 bases, and 11 bases separated the two germline ends. The CDR3 loop reads CASSSPEQAFF. In DNA, the CDR3 is TGTGCCAGCAGTTCCCCGGAACAGGCTTTCTTT.

The rearrangement joins TRBV7-9 to TRBJ2-2; weak D call: TRBD2 (5 bases). Trimming took off 8 bases at V and 6 bases at J, with 16 bases between the two ends. CDR1 and CDR2 from the germline V gene are SEHNR and FQNEAQ (reference sequence). The CDR3 sequence is 14 residues long. The CDR3 DNA sequence: TGTGCCAGCCCTGGCCCCGGGGTGTCCGGGGAGCTGTTTTTT. Translation gives CASPGPGVSGELFF.

The chain joins TRBV4-1 to TRBJ1-1; D might be TRBD1 (5 bases). The V end lost 0 bases, the J end lost 4 bases, and 15 bases lay between the germline ends. The CDR3 extends over 16 amino acids. CDR1 MGHRA and CDR2 YSYEKL come from the germline V gene. The CDR3 bases are TGCGCCAGCAGCCAAGATTCAGGGATCCAGACCACTGAAGCTTTCTTT. Protein: CASSQDSGIQTTEAFF.

This clonotype has a count of ten or more. The rearrangement uses TRBV19 and TRBJ2-2; 7 nucleotides match TRBD1. CDR1 and CDR2 from the germline V gene are LNHDA and SQIVND (reference sequence). With 4 bases clipped from V and 4 bases from J, the junction kept 3 bases outside the gene matches. This CDR3 spans 14 amino acids. Here the CDR3 DNA reads TGTGCCAGTAGTACCGGACAGGCCACCGGGGAGCTGTTTTTT. This codes for CASSTGQATGELFF.

This chain connects TRBV10-3 to TRBJ2-6, with no clear D. This CDR3 has 15 amino acids. V was pared by 11 bases and J by 0 bases, with 14 bases between. Per the germline V gene, CDR1 is ENHRY and CDR2 is SYGVKD. CDR3 coding DNA: TGTGCCGCCCAAGGTTCTCTCTCTGGGGCCAACGTCCTGACTTTC. Protein product: CAAQGSLSGANVLTF.

This clonotype was counted only a few times. The V call is TRBV5-1, the J call TRBJ2-7; perhaps D is TRBD1 or TRBD2 (5 bases each). The CDR3 is made up of 16 amino acids. V was cut by 2 bases and J by 4 bases, with 19 bases left in between. From germline, CDR1 is SGHRS and CDR2 YFSETQ. CDR3 nucleotides: TGCGCCAGCAGCTTTTCCCTCACAGGAGGAGTATACGAGCAGTACTTC. Translated: CASSFSLTGGVYEQYF.

The chain combines TRBV12-3 or TRBV12-4 with TRBJ1-5; D uncertain. Trimming removed 6 bases from V and 4 bases from J, with 22 bases in between. This CDR3 comprises 17 residues. CDR3 DNA: TGTGCCAGCAGCCGCCACGCTACCGGGATGCTTAATCAGCCCCAGCATTTT. It is translated as CASSRHATGMLNQPQHF.

This clonotype was counted many times. This chain uses TRBV5-4 with TRBJ1-4; D gene ambiguous. V gave up 1 base and J gave up 5 bases, with 6 bases separating them. The germline V gene encodes CDR1 SGHNT and CDR2 YYREEE (reference sequence). CDR3 length: 13 residues. CDR3 loop: CASSLYENEKLFF. CDR3 sequence (DNA): TGTGCCAGCAGCTTGTATGAGAATGAAAAACTGTTTTTT.

The rearrangement links TRBV4-3 to TRBJ2-2, with D perhaps matching TRBD1 (6 bases). The V end was cut by 1 base, the J end by 6 bases, with 18 bases between. The length of the CDR3 is 17 residues. From germline, CDR1 is LGHNA and CDR2 YSLEER. DNA of the CDR3: TGCGCCAGCAGCCAAGTCCCGGCAGGGGATGCGGCCGGGGAGCTGTTTTTT. Translation: CASSQVPAGDAAGELFF.

About this clonotype itself: A read error is possible here, since a much larger clone lies one base away. The gene calls are TRBV29-1 and TRBJ1-1; TRBD1 might be the D (5 bases). Per the germline V gene, CDR1 is SQVTM and CDR2 is ANQGSEA. This CDR3 spans 13 amino acids. V lost 4 bases to trimming and J lost 1 base, with 10 bases between them. CDR3 in DNA: TGCAGCGTTGGAACAGGCTCGAACACTGAAGCTTTCTTT. It is translated as CSVGTGSNTEAFF.

The chain carries TRBV7-2 and TRBJ2-7; D possibly corresponds to TRBD2 (6 bases). The J call may be faulty, since TRBJ2-1 better matches the DNA end. This CDR3 region has 14 residues. Germline-derived CDR1 and CDR2 are SGHTA and FQGNSA. The CDR3 nucleotides are TGTGCCAGCAGCCCTCGCGGCGGGACGAATGAGCAGTTCTTC. Translating gives CASSPRGGTNEQFF.

In the case of this clonotype: A much larger clone lies one base from this, so it may be a read error. CDR3 bases: TGCAGTACTAGAGGACCATACTCCTACGAGCAGTACTTC. Translated, it gives CSTRGPYSYEQYF. This rearrangement joins TRBV20-1 to TRBJ2-7; D may be TRBD2 (5 bases). CDR3 length equals 13 residues. Germline V lookup: CDR1 DFQATT, CDR2 SNEGSKA (reference sequence).

There are many counts of this clonotype. This chain links TRBV7-8 with TRBJ1-2; 9 bases are shared with TRBD1. The germline V gene encodes CDR1 SGHVS and CDR2 FQNEAQ. This CDR3 has 13 residues. V trimming: 8 bases; J trimming: 5 bases; junction bases outside the gene matches: 6. The chain's CDR3 is CASCPGQGYGYTF. The CDR3 DNA follows: TGTGCCAGCTGCCCGGGACAGGGTTATGGCTACACCTTC.

This clonotype has a handful of counts. The chain employs TRBV6-2 or TRBV6-3 and TRBJ2-7, with 7 nucleotides matching TRBD1. Germline assignment: CDR1 MNHEY and CDR2 SVGEGT. V shed 7 bases and J 0 bases; nucleotides not matched to a gene: 3. CDR3 length: 13 residues. The CDR3 reads CASMDRYSYEQYF. In DNA, the CDR3 is TGTGCCAGCATGGACAGGTACTCCTACGAGCAGTACTTC.

This clonotype came up a few times. CDR3 amino acids: CASTSERKNTEAFF. In DNA form, the CDR3 reads TGTGCCAGCACCTCCGAGAGGAAGAACACTGAAGCTTTCTTT. This rearrangement joins TRBV12-3 or TRBV12-4 to TRBJ1-1; D ambiguous. This CDR3 is 14 amino acids long. Trimming shortened V by 7 bases and J by 1 base, and 13 bases separated the two germline ends.

This chain joins TRBV5-8 and TRBJ1-6, with 9 bases that match TRBD1. Unmatched junction bases numbered 4, after V lost 6 bases and J lost 9 bases. The V gene's germline CDR1 is SGHTS and CDR2 YDEGEE. The CDR3 has 13 amino acids. CDR3 amino acids: CASNGGQGSPLHF. CDR3 nucleotides: TGTGCCAGCAACGGGGGACAGGGTTCACCCCTCCACTTT.

The table lists this clonotype with many counts. The chain uses TRBV10-3 and TRBJ2-5; TRBD2 matches at 8 bases. Germline CDR1 and CDR2: ENHRY and SYGVKD. With 4 bases clipped from V and 2 bases from J, the junction kept 6 bases outside the gene matches. The CDR3 has 15 amino acids. CDR3 sequence: CAISVSGGGQETQYF. DNA for the CDR3: TGTGCCATCAGTGTCTCTGGCGGGGGGCAAGAGACCCAGTACTTC.

This clonotype was counted many times. The chain has TRBV20-1 and TRBJ2-5, with D unresolved. The CDR3 has 14 residues. Trimming took off 3 bases at V and 4 bases at J, with 15 bases between the two ends. Germline values: CDR1 DFQATT, CDR2 SNEGSKA (reference sequence). This chain's CDR3 is CSASLTGRLETQYF. The CDR3 DNA reads TGCAGTGCTAGCCTCACTGGCAGGTTAGAGACCCAGTACTTC.

V is TRBV7-9 and J is TRBJ1-6, with 8 bases aligning to TRBD1. Germline CDR1 reads SEHNR; CDR2 reads FQNEAQ (reference sequence). The CDR3 length is 16 residues. J lost 11 bases, V lost 6 bases, and 15 bases had no gene match. Here the CDR3 DNA reads TGTGCCAGCAGTGAATTCCCGGGGCGGGACAGGACACCCCTCCACTTT. The encoded protein is CASSEFPGRDRTPLHF. Full variable domain (rest looked up from reference TRBV7-9 and TRBJ1-6): DTGVSQNPRHKITKRGQNVTFRCDPISEHNRLYWYRQTLGQGPEFLTYFQNEAQLEKSRLLSDRFSAERPKGSFSTLEIQRTEQGDSAMYLCASSEFPGRDRTPLHFGNGTRLTVT.

V and J are TRBV6-5 and TRBJ1-3; tentative D call: TRBD1 (6 bases). In germline, CDR1 is MNHEY, CDR2 SVGAGI. Trimming stripped 0 bases from V and 0 bases from J, with 12 bases between. This CDR3 spans 17 amino acids. CDR3 sequence reads: CASSYSGGDLSGNTIYF. For the CDR3, the DNA is TGTGCCAGCAGTTACTCAGGGGGGGACCTCTCTGGAAACACCATATATTTT.

This clonotype was recorded a few times. The chain is built from TRBV27 and TRBJ2-5; D may be TRBD2 (5 bases). In germline, CDR1 is MNHEY, CDR2 SMNVEV (reference sequence). The ends were cut back, 7 bases at V and 5 bases at J, with 17 bases in the middle. CDR3 length: 14 amino acids. The CDR3, as DNA: TGTGCCAGCACCCCCTCAGGACGAGGGGAGACCCAGTACTTC. It translates to CASTPSGRGETQYF.

The J gene is TRBJ2-2, the V gene TRBV7-2, with D hard to call. The germline CDR1 and CDR2 sequences are SGHTA and FQGNSA. CDR3 length: 14 amino acids. V shed 4 bases and J shed 9 bases, with 15 bases lying between them. The CDR3 region has the DNA TGTGCCAGCAGCTCCTTCCCCCCGAGCAGGGAGCTGTTTTTT. Protein sequence: CASSSFPPSRELFF.